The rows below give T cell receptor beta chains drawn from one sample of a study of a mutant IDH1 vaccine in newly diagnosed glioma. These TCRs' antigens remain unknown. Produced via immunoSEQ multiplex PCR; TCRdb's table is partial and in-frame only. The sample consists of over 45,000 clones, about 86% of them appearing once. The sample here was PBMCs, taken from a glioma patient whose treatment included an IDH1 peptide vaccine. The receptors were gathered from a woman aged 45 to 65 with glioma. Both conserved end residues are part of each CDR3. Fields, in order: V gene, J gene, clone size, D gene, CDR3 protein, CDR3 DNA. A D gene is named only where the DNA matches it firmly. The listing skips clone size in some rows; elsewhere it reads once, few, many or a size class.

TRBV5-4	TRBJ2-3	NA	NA	CASSSSTDTQYF	TGTGCCAGCAGCTCCAGCACAGATACGCAGTATTTT
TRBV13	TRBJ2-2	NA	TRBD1	CASSFGQGANGELFF	TGTGCCAGCAGCTTCGGACAGGGGGCCAACGGGGAGCTGTTTTTT
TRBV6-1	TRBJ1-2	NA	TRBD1	CASSDLTGTVSSYTF	TGTGCCAGCAGTGATTTGACAGGGACCGTTTCTAGCTACACCTTC
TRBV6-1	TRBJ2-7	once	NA	CASIQGGTGSYEQYF	TGTGCCAGCATTCAGGGGGGGACAGGCTCCTACGAGCAGTACTTC
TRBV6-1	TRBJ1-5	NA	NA	CASSEALRGWSNQPQHF	TGTGCCAGCAGTGAAGCGCTCCGGGGATGGAGCAATCAGCCCCAGCATTTT
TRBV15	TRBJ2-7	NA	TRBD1	CATSRLGTGAYEQYF	TGTGCCACCAGCAGGCTCGGGACAGGGGCCTACGAGCAGTACTTC
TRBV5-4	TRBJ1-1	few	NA	CASSQSPFTEAFF	TGTGCCAGCAGCCAATCTCCGTTCACTGAAGCTTTCTTT
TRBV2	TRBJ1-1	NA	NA	CASRQQENTEAFF	TGTGCCAGCAGACAACAGGAGAACACTGAAGCTTTCTTT
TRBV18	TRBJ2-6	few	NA	CASSPGGSGANVLTF	TGTGCCAGCTCACCAGGAGGCTCTGGGGCCAACGTCCTGACTTTC
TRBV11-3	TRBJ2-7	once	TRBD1	CASSLDLFGTGLSF	TGTGCCAGCAGCTTAGATCTTTTTGGGACAGGGTTAAGCTTC
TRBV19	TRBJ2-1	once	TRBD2	CASRASGGGNEQFF	TGTGCCAGTAGAGCTAGCGGGGGGGGTAATGAGCAGTTCTTC
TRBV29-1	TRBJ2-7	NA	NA	CSVEDGSSYEQYF	TGCAGCGTTGAAGACGGCAGCTCCTACGAGCAGTACTTC
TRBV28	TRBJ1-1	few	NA	CASWDGTGRTEAFF	TGTGCCAGTTGGGACGGGACGGGACGTACTGAAGCTTTCTTT
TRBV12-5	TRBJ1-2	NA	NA	CASAQGGTGYTF	TGTGCTAGTGCCCAAGGGGGGACTGGCTACACCTTC
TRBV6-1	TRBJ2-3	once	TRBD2	CASVSGGASTDTQYF	TGTGCCAGCGTAAGCGGGGGGGCTAGCACAGATACGCAGTATTTT
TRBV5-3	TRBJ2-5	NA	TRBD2	CARRGLAGGLETQYF	TGTGCCAGAAGGGGACTAGCGGGGGGGCTGGAGACCCAGTACTTC